Shown below are 9 T cell receptor beta chains from a single sample sequenced in a study of T-cell memory formation after mild COVID-19. TCRdb recomputed calls from the 5' RACE reads with MiXCR, one row per CDR3 protein. The table lists 450,000 or so distinct CDR3 sequences, 25% of them singletons. The specimen sequenced was PBMCs or a T cell subset sorted from them (not recorded which). The receptors were gathered from an adult woman who had mild COVID-19 (a few samples of this study predate the infection). Cell type and time point are not known.

The rearrangement links TRBV20-1 to TRBJ2-2, with 7 nucleotides matching TRBD1. With 2 bases clipped from V and 2 bases from J, the junction kept 8 bases outside the gene matches. CDR1 is DFQATT, CDR2 SNEGSKA, per germline (reference sequence). The CDR3 covers 16 residues. CDR3 loop: CSARPTGYRNTGELFF. DNA of the CDR3: TGCAGTGCTAGACCGACAGGGTACCGAAACACCGGGGAGCTGTTTTTT.

For the CDR3, the DNA is TGCAGTGCTTGTAGGCGAGTGGGGATCGGCGAGCAGTACTTC. Protein product: CSACRRVGIGEQYF. This sequence joins TRBV20-1 and TRBJ2-7; no firm D call. With 5 bases removed from V and 6 bases from J, the gap between germline ends came to 20 bases. In germline, CDR1 is DFQATT, CDR2 SNEGSKA (reference sequence). The CDR3 is 14 residues long.

This clonotype was found a few times. The rearrangement uses TRBV9 and TRBJ2-7; no clear D gene. The CDR3 spans 15 residues. Trimming pared 0 bases from V and 2 bases from J, leaving 12 bases between. Germline V CDR1 and CDR2: SGDLS, YYNGEE. The CDR3 protein is CASSVAGAPTYEQYF. DNA of the CDR3: TGTGCCAGCAGCGTAGCTGGAGCGCCTACCTACGAGCAGTACTTC.

The chain links TRBV7-6 to TRBJ2-1, with D unresolved. CDR1 SGHVS and CDR2 FNYEAQ come from the germline V gene. The V gene lost 5 bases and the J gene lost 0 bases, with 17 bases spanning the gap. The CDR3 runs to 17 residues. CDR3 protein: CASSESPPVSSYNEQFF. CDR3 nucleotides: TGTGCCAGCAGCGAGTCACCCCCGGTTAGCTCCTACAATGAGCAGTTCTTC.

The chain joins TRBV19 to TRBJ2-7; D possibly uses TRBD1 or TRBD2 (5 bases each). CDR3 length: 13 residues. V was clipped by 7 bases and J by 6 bases, with 16 bases between them. Per germline, CDR1 LNHDA and CDR2 SQIVND (reference sequence). This CDR3 is CASTPGTASEQYF. DNA for the CDR3: TGTGCCAGTACCCCTGGGACCGCTAGCGAGCAGTACTTC.

The chain links TRBV11-2 to TRBJ2-7, with 11 bases identical to TRBD2. Germline CDR1 SGHAT, CDR2 FQNNGV. V was clipped by 5 bases and J by 2 bases; unmatched bases: 8. This CDR3 is built from 16 residues. CDR3 in amino acids: CASSGTGTSGTYEQYF. The CDR3 DNA follows: TGTGCCAGCAGCGGCACCGGGACTAGCGGTACCTACGAGCAGTACTTC.

The CDR3 DNA reads TGTGCCAGCAGCGTGGGGACTAGGGAGTACAATGAGCAGTTCTTC. It codes for CASSVGTREYNEQFF. The chain uses TRBV9 and TRBJ2-1; the match to TRBD2 covers 8 bases. Looked up from germline, CDR1 is SGDLS and CDR2 is YYNGEE. The V gene end was trimmed by 2 bases and the J gene end by 4 bases; junction bases not matched to a gene: 5. This CDR3 is built from 15 residues.

A few counts support this clonotype. V usage is TRBV20-1 and J usage is TRBJ2-3; either TRBD1 or TRBD2 may fit D (6 bases each). V lost 6 bases and J lost 3, with 16 bases in between. The germline gives CDR1 DFQATT, CDR2 SNEGSKA (reference sequence). This CDR3 has 14 amino acids. The CDR3 DNA sequence: TGCAGTGCCCGAGTGGGGGGCGTGACAGATACGCAGTATTTT. Its protein product is CSARVGGVTDTQYF.

This clonotype was seen a handful of times. The rearrangement uses TRBV5-1 and TRBJ2-3; D call uncertain. The CDR3 is 15 residues long. Looked up from germline, CDR1 is SGHRS and CDR2 is YFSETQ. V gave up 6 bases and J gave up 5 bases, with 19 bases separating them. DNA of the CDR3: TGCGCCAGCAAATACGACTCCCCCTCGAGAGATACGCAGTATTTT. It translates to CASKYDSPSRDTQYF.